A single sample gave rise to the 16 T cell receptor beta chains below, sequenced in a study of blood T cells in healthy people across ages (dated by TCRdb to about 2015). The method was 5' RACE. For sequencing, an Illumina HiSeq 2500 was employed. A second PCR of roughly 7 to 11 cycles was performed with a sample-barcoded 5' primer and a J-beta primer mix. TCRdb reworked the public reads: Q25 trimming with fastp, MiXCR clone assembly, productive beta chains retained. Each record represents a unique CDR3 protein, reported with the most common genes and DNA among its rows. In all, the sample holds 1.5 million to 2 million distinct CDR3 sequences, and almost 35% of those were seen once. In total, the top ten clones hold roughly 12% of the sample. Sequenced sample: blood. Receptors originate from a woman under 40 in good health.

This clonotype was observed a handful of times. The J gene is TRBJ2-7, the V gene TRBV4-1; 10 nucleotides agree with TRBD1. J gave up 5 bases and V 4 bases, and 5 bases lay outside the gene matches. The CDR3 is 14 amino acids. Germline assignment: CDR1 MGHRA and CDR2 YSYEKL. CDR3 loop: CASSLWTGGDEQYF. The CDR3 nucleotides are TGCGCCAGCAGCCTCTGGACAGGGGGGGACGAGCAGTACTTC.

The V call is TRBV4-1, the J call TRBJ2-1, with 16 bases fitting TRBD2. From germline, CDR1 is MGHRA and CDR2 YSYEKL. The CDR3 is 19 amino acids. V was clipped by 4 bases and J by 8 bases; unmatched bases: 14. The CDR3, as DNA: TGCGCCAGCAGCCTCGGTCCCGGGACTAGCGGGAGGGCCCGTGATGAGCAGTTCTTC. Its protein is CASSLGPGTSGRARDEQFF.

The chain employs TRBV9 and TRBJ2-1, with 11 nucleotides matching TRBD2. In germline, CDR1 is SGDLS, CDR2 YYNGEE. The V gene end was trimmed by 4 bases and the J gene end by 3 bases; junction bases not matched to a gene: 3. CDR3 size: 15 residues. CDR3 coding DNA: TGTGCCAGCAGCACTAGCGGGAGCAACTACAATGAGCAGTTCTTC. It is translated as CASSTSGSNYNEQFF.

This clonotype occurred a few times. One end of the junction is discordant with germline, which a read error may explain. The chain links TRBV5-4 to TRBJ1-2; the D gene is possibly TRBD1 (6 bases). The CDR3 has 15 residues. Per germline, CDR1 SGHNT and CDR2 YYREEE (reference sequence). DNA of the CDR3: TGTGCCAGCAGCTTTCCGGACAGACCTAACCATGGCTACACCTTC. This sequence encodes CASSFPDRPNHGYTF.

This clonotype was picked up a small number of times. The V and J genes are TRBV20-1 and TRBJ2-5, with a tentative D call TRBD2 (6 bases). Germline V gene lookup returns CDR1 DFQATT and CDR2 SNEGSKA (reference sequence). The ends were cut back, 0 bases at V and 4 bases at J, with 15 bases in the middle. CDR3 length: 15 amino acids. CDR3 protein: CSARDRVGGPETQYF. The CDR3 DNA sequence: TGCAGTGCTAGAGATCGTGTCGGGGGACCAGAGACCCAGTACTTC.

This clonotype was seen more than once but under ten times. The chain is built from TRBV20-1 and TRBJ2-3; 8 positions match TRBD2. This CDR3 contains 15 residues. J lost 6 bases, V lost 3 bases, and 11 bases had no gene match. From germline, CDR1 is DFQATT and CDR2 SNEGSKA (reference sequence). CDR3 nucleotides: TGCAGTGCTAGTTCTGGGGGGAGCGGGAGCGATACGCAGTATTTT. Translation gives CSASSGGSGSDTQYF.

This clonotype was detected many times. The chain links TRBV27 to TRBJ2-4; D remains unclear. This CDR3 has 12 residues. V lost 0 bases and J lost 5, with 2 bases in between. Per the germline V gene, CDR1 is MNHEY and CDR2 is SMNVEV (reference sequence). The chain's CDR3 is CASSLSENIQYF. CDR3 DNA: TGTGCCAGCAGTTTATCGGAAAACATTCAGTACTTC.

The sample holds a few counts of this clonotype. This chain's CDR3 is CASTRTPSGDETQYF. The CDR3 nucleotides read TGTGCCAGCACACGGACGCCGAGCGGGGATGAGACCCAGTACTTC. The gene calls are TRBV2 and TRBJ2-5; TRBD2 agrees at 7 bases. Trimming took 7 bases from V and 5 from J; bases not matched to a gene: 13. This CDR3 region has 15 residues. Germline assignment: CDR1 SNHLY and CDR2 FYNNEI.

With respect to this clonotype: Possible read error: a much larger clone is one base away. The chain joins TRBV9 to TRBJ2-3; TRBD1 agrees at 8 bases. This CDR3 has 14 residues. Germline loops: CDR1 SGDLS, CDR2 YYNGEE. CDR3 loop: CASSAQGASDTQDF. DNA of the CDR3: TGTGCCAGCAGCGCGCAGGGGGCATCTGATACGCAGGATTTT.

This clonotype has just a few counts. The rearrangement uses TRBV6-5 and TRBJ2-1; 8 nucleotides agree with TRBD2. The CDR3 has 16 amino acids. Germline V lookup: CDR1 MNHEY, CDR2 SVGAGI. The ends lost 2 bases at V and 5 bases at J; junction bases unmatched: 8. CDR3 DNA: TGTGCCAGCAGTTACGATTTCGGGGGGGCGGACAATGAGCAGTTCTTC. Translating gives CASSYDFGGADNEQFF.

V gene TRBV29-1 combines with J gene TRBJ2-7; 8 bases line up with TRBD1. V was pared by 2 bases and J by 4 bases, with 4 bases of the junction left unmatched. CDR3 length: 13 amino acids. From germline, CDR1 is SQVTM and CDR2 ANQGSEA. The CDR3 protein is CSVESGGYYEQYF. CDR3 nucleotides: TGCAGCGTTGAATCAGGGGGCTATTACGAGCAGTACTTC.

The chain has TRBV27 and TRBJ2-7; D remains ambiguous. Trimming took off 3 bases at V and 7 bases at J, with 10 bases between the two ends. Germline values: CDR1 MNHEY, CDR2 SMNVEV (reference sequence). The CDR3 is 12 residues long. CDR3 coding DNA: TGTGCCAGCAGTTTTCCCACGGGTGAGCAGTACTTC. As protein: CASSFPTGEQYF.

J is TRBJ2-2 and V is TRBV29-1, with D perhaps assigned TRBD1 or TRBD2 (5 bases each). The V gene lost 3 bases and the J gene lost 0 bases, with 11 bases spanning the gap. In germline, CDR1 is SQVTM, CDR2 ANQGSEA. The CDR3 has 15 amino acids. In DNA, the CDR3 is TGCAGCGTTGACTTGGGACCGACGAACACCGGGGAGCTGTTTTTT. Amino acid sequence: CSVDLGPTNTGELFF.

To note about this clonotype: One base away lies a much larger clone, so this may be a sequencing read error. The V and J genes are TRBV10-3 and TRBJ2-5; D gene unclear. This CDR3 region has 12 residues. CDR1 is ENHRY and CDR2 is SYGVKD in the germline V gene. Trimming left V 6 bases short and J 11 bases short, with 16 bases between. CDR3 in DNA: TGTGCCATCAGCCAAGCCAGCAATGAGCAGTACTTC. Its protein product is CAISQASNEQYF.

Turning to this clonotype: At one of its ends the junction is not consistent with the germline gene, which may arise from a read error. The chain recombines TRBV20-1 with TRBJ1-1, with D perhaps matching TRBD1 (5 bases). The germline V gene has CDR1 DFQATT and CDR2 SNEGSKA (reference sequence). The CDR3 contains 12 residues. In nucleotides, the CDR3 is TGCAGTGCTAATATCGGGGGGACTGTAGCTTTCTTT. Protein product: CSANIGGTVAFF.

This clonotype was seen repeatedly, ten times or more. V usage is TRBV29-1 and J usage is TRBJ2-1; TRBD2 matches at 15 bases. V shed 5 bases and J 15 bases; nucleotides not matched to a gene: 8. The CDR3 consists of 13 residues. The germline V gene encodes CDR1 SQVTM and CDR2 ANQGSEA. The CDR3 bases are TGCAGCGTTACCACCCGGACTAGCGGGAGGGCGTTCTTC. Translating it yields CSVTTRTSGRAFF.